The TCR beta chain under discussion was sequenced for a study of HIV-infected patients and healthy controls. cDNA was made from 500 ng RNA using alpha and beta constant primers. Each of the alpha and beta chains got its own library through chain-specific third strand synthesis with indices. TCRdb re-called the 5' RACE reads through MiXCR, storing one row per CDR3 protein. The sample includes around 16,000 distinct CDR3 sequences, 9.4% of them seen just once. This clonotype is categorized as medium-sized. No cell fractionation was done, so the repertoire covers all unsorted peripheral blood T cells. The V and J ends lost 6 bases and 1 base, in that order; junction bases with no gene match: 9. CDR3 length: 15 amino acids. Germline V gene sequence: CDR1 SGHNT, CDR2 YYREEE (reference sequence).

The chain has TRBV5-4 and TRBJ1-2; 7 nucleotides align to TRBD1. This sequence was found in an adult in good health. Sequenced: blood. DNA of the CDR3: TGTGCCAGCACCCACCCAGGGGGGTATAACTATGGCTACACCTTC. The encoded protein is CASTHPGGYNYGYTF.